This T cell receptor beta chain was recorded in a study of CD8+ T cells in alopecia areata. Regarding the study as a whole: Scalp samples also yield sequences from resident alphabeta T cells of normal skin. Normal scalp showed lower clonality than lesional scalp, especially alopecia totalis/universalis.

Collected material from alopecia areata patients comprised lesional scalp punch biopsies and peripheral blood. Regarding this clone: The antigen remains unidentified.

CDR3 length equals 12 residues. The germline CDR1 and CDR2 sequences are SQVTM and ANQGSEA. V gave up 5 bases and J gave up 6 bases, with 11 bases separating them. Following extraction, RNA underwent reverse transcription to cDNA, which served as the sequencing template. Sequencing was performed with immunoSEQ multiplex PCR; in TCRdb, only in-frame clones are kept and a portion is missing. This table holds about 110,000 clones, 55% to 60% found once. The receptor comes from a human donor with alopecia areata. Sequenced sample: NKG2D-low CD8+ T cells sorted from blood. The chain couples TRBV29-1 to TRBJ2-1; D remains ambiguous. The CDR3 loop reads CSVIYGPNEQFF. For the CDR3, the DNA is TGCAGCGTTATCTACGGTCCCAATGAGCAGTTCTTC.